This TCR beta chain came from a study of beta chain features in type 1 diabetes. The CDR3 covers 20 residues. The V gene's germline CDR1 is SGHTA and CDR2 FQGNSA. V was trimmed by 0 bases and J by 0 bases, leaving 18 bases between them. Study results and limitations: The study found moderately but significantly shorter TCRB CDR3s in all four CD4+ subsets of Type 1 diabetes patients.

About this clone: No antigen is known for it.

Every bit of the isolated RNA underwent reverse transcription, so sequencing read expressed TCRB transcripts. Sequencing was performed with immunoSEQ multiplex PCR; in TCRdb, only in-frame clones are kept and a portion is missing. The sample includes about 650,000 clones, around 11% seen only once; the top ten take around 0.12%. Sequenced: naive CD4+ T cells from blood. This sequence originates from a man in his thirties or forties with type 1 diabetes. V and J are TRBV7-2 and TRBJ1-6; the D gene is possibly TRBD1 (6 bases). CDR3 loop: CASSLADPGQKSSYNSPLHF. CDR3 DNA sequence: TGTGCCAGCAGCTTAGCAGACCCGGGACAAAAGAGCTCCTATAATTCACCCCTCCACTTT.